This record concerns one T cell receptor beta chain sequence. Its target antigen remains unknown. Nothing much larger sits one base from this clone, and base qualities are not available. The sample belongs to a study of cytomegalovirus exposure and HLA in healthy donors (dated by TCRdb to the late 2010s). As for the study more broadly: An earlier analysis of 587 of the donors reported 250 to 350 Gb of sequence data and 120 million or so unique TCR beta sequences from around 200 million T cells. An early release that covered several hundred HLA-typed donors contained about 300 gigabases of sequencing data and tens of millions of unique TCR sequences. Of the approximately 400 genotyped donors, over 70% fell in the genetic ancestry cluster associated with self-reported Caucasian donors. The study was designed to test whether signatures of past pathogen exposure could be identified by cataloging public T cell receptors. The study used immunosequencing to profile the T cell repertoires of 670 or so subjects and linked those repertoires to cytomegalovirus serostatus. Besides the first cohort of around 700 subjects, a separate validation cohort made up of 120 different subjects was used. The study combined high-throughput TCR immunosequencing, statistical association of individual TCRs with disease status, and machine learning to predict cytomegalovirus infection status. To study patterns of TCR occurrence, a later analysis re-analyzed previously published TCR beta repertoires from 666 donors and added high-resolution HLA genotyping. Rather than using new phenotypic data, the later analysis identified candidate immune exposures from TCR beta sequences and from how often those sequences occurred across donors. To decide whether each TCR beta V gene segment behaved as functional or pseudogenic, an earlier analysis of 587 of the donors relied on high-throughput TCR beta sequencing. Alongside the repertoire data, information on donor age, sex, ethnicity and CMV serostatus was compiled. In a later genetic analysis, genome-wide SNP genotypes for about 55% of the roughly 700 donors were used, and that subset was treated as a discovery cohort. All discovery cohort repertoires had been generated on a single sequencing platform. Both class I and class II loci were covered by HLA typing, at four-digit resolution. The number of donors typed differed by locus, with about 620-630 for A, B, C, DRB1 and DQB1, around 520 for DQA1, over 600 for DPA1, and 472 for DPB1. A few DR-DQ haplotypes were treated as single units for association and clustering because of strong linkage in the cohort. Among about 360 genotyped donors of the cohort, an average of around 240,000 unique TCR beta nucleotide sequences were sequenced per donor, roughly 20% of them non-productive. Points the paper makes about the study in general: A further reported finding was that TCR beta sequences accurately predicted the HLA-A and HLA-B alleles for most subjects in the first cohort. A later genetic analysis associated a missense DCLRE1C variant with V-gene and J-gene trimming of TCR beta chains, and an independent cohort replicated the association. In a later analysis, several top co-occurrence clusters were reported to appear linked to parvovirus B19, influenza, CMV and Epstein-Barr virus. Presence/absence analyses assumed roughly uniform sequencing depth across donors, an assumption that may not hold. According to the authors, the approach could potentially be generalized to other disease states and immunological phenotypes. A few of the identified cytomegalovirus-associated TCR beta chains were confirmed in vitro to be specific for cytomegalovirus antigens. According to a later genetic analysis, donors in an Asian-associated ancestry cluster had fewer N-insertions in productive TCRs than the approximately 670-donor mean. This cohort had only TCR beta chains sequenced, and the lack of alpha or paired-chain data limited which features could be detected. Most TCR sequences were observed very rarely across donors, whereas some public TCRs were present in many individuals. A cluster of highly shared sequence variants was judged likely to be a technical artifact of the sequencing pipeline. The classifier was reported to diagnose cytomegalovirus status with high specificity and sensitivity in both the original cohort and the validation cohort. In the study, about 150 TCR beta chains were listed as associated with cytomegalovirus. In a later analysis, HLA-associated TCR beta chains were found to be more clonally expanded and to have lower generation probabilities than equally common non-associated chains. Because HLA typing was missing for some donors at each locus, association tests included only the typed subset. According to a later analysis, most CMV-associated TCR beta chains appeared to be HLA-restricted, and the HLA associations seemed to be driven largely by CMV exposure. Broadly in line with IMGT annotations, most TCR beta V segments showed up in productive rearrangements about 90% or about 30% of the time in an earlier analysis of a few hundred of the donors. About 17 rarely observed V segments, including chromosome 9 orphons, were excluded from the earlier analysis of 550 to 700 of the donors because counts were too low. For the cohort, immune exposure information was limited to CMV serostatus. The 87-base-pair reads could not distinguish some IMGT-functional V segments, including TRBV6-2 and TRBV6-3, so those segments were excluded. Linkage disequilibrium might explain the correlated functional status among segregating V segments, but an unknown experimental factor could not be excluded. Specific HLA alleles were associated with around 18,000 TCR beta sequences at a false discovery rate of 0.05 in a later analysis. A later analysis found that TCR association rates varied across HLA loci, with DRB1 alleles showing the most associated TCRs and HLA-C alleles the fewest. Strong co-occurrence of HLA alleles, especially DR and DQ, made assigning TCR associations to individual alleles difficult.

The library was obtained by the immunoSEQ multiplex PCR assay. For the multiplex PCR, a mixture combining 60 forward primers for TCR Vbeta segments and 13 reverse primers for TCR Jbeta segments was used. A multiplex PCR assay on genomic DNA amplified the CDR3 region of rearranged TCR beta genes. The amplified TCR beta libraries were sequenced on the Illumina HiSeq System as 87-base-pair reads. For the original study's pipeline: A later analysis counted about 82 million unique TCR beta chains across the 550 to 700 repertoires, and some 12 million of these chains were shared by at least two donors. A nearest-neighbor algorithm error-corrected the raw reads and collapsed the reads into unique sequences, merging closely related sequences to remove PCR and sequencing errors. V, D and J gene segments were assigned by aligning CDR3 sequences to IMGT reference sequences. For a sequence to be retained, at least a six-nucleotide match to both a V gene segment and a J gene segment was required. A rearrangement counted as productive if the CDR3 had no stop codons and remained in frame with V and J, and every other rearrangement counted as non-productive. Following IMGT convention, CDR3 was defined as the stretch from the second conserved V-encoded cysteine up to the conserved J-encoded phenylalanine. The earlier analysis of about 530 of the donors excluded any sequence lacking an unambiguous match to a single V gene segment. An earlier analysis of approximately 590 of the donors classified V segments as functional when productive rearrangements were above 56.7% and as segregating when the standard deviation between donors was above 5%. To diagnose cytomegalovirus status from the catalog of TCR beta chain sequences, a statistical classification framework was built. V and J gene assignment, in a later analysis, came from comparing TCR nucleotide sequences with IMGT/GENE-DB human TR gene sequences. A later analysis assigned CDR3 sequences and most-parsimonious VDJ recombination scenarios with the TCRdist pipeline. A later analysis defined each TCR beta chain by its CDR3 amino acid sequence plus V-gene family, and excluded reads lacking a unique V-gene family. To address suspected cross-contamination and a sequencing artifact, a later analysis removed 450 to 700 highly shared, low-generation-probability nucleotide sequences. A later analysis calculated a clonal expansion index for each public chain from normalized within-repertoire ranks of inferred template counts. A later analysis computed generation probabilities with a VDJ recombination model fitted to out-of-frame rearrangements, and checked the results against IGoR. In a later analysis, hypergeometric tests were used to score TCR-TCR, TCR-HLA and TCR-CMV co-occurrence, with a repertoire-size bias correction applied to TCR pairs. In a later analysis, false discovery rates were estimated by permuting HLA or CMV assignments 20 times. A later analysis grouped co-occurring TCRs with DBSCAN, adding TCRdist sequence similarity when clustering within HLA-allele-positive subsets. For co-occurrence clustering, repertoires with fewer than 30,000 or more than 120,000 public chains were excluded, along with roughly 5 repertoires with anomalous nucleotide sharing. TCRdb carries this immuneACCESS record with in-frame sequences only. Its versions omit some clonotypes, under half of them owing to an unresolved V gene in the studies checked, with the rest unexplained. The D gene and trimming were derived from the DNA, and the V and J assignments and clone size from that table. This sample gives 200,000 to 250,000 clones in total; 60% to 85% of them show up just once. The biggest ten clones account for 15% to 19% of the sample.

The cohort consisted of 650 to 850 healthy bone marrow donors. At the time of sampling, every cohort member was nominally healthy, though immune exposures that went unrecorded were likely present. The donor tested CMV seronegative and was one of the 352 seronegative cohort members. Each donor provided a peripheral blood sample, and peripheral blood mononuclear cells were used for TCR beta sequencing. The Qiagen DNeasy Blood Extraction Kit was used to extract genomic DNA from the blood cell samples. In the germline V gene, CDR1 corresponds to SGDLS and CDR2 to YYNGEE. V trim: 3 bases; J trim: 0 bases; unmatched bases: 4. Inclusive of the bounding cysteine and phenylalanine, the CDR3 is 15 residues long. The kept DNA is CDR3 alone, 45 bases in frame from the first base.

Sequenced input: PBMCs. This receptor chain uses TRBV9 and TRBJ1-1; 8 junctional bases match TRBD1. The TCR originated in a man between 35 and 55 years old in good health and CMV-seronegative. The nucleotide sequence is TGTGCCAGCAGCGCCAGGACAGGGTTGAACACTGAAGCTTTCTTT. This gives the protein CASSARTGLNTEAFF.